The 18 T cell receptor beta chains below were found in one sample sequenced in a study of shared clonotypes between healthy human individuals. Sequenced by immunoSEQ multiplex PCR; TCRdb stores in-frame clones only, minus some. The sample includes 1,500,000 or so clones, roughly 96% of them seen just once. Material for sequencing was naive CD4+ T cells sorted from blood. Subset denoted: CD45RA+ positively selected. The receptors originated from a young man in good health.

The genes are TRBV4-3 and TRBJ2-1; D ambiguous. The CDR3 is 14 amino acids. Trimming stripped 0 bases from V and 5 bases from J, with 8 bases between. Germline V lookup: CDR1 LGHNA, CDR2 YSLEER. The CDR3 reads CASSQDDKHNEQFF. The CDR3 DNA reads TGCGCCAGCAGCCAAGATGATAAGCACAATGAGCAGTTCTTC.

The rearrangement joins TRBV7-6 to TRBJ2-7; D may be TRBD2 (5 bases). The CDR3 has 16 residues. Germline V gene data show CDR1 as SGHVS and CDR2 as FNYEAQ. V was trimmed by 0 bases and J by 3 bases, leaving 15 bases between them. CDR3 amino acids: CASSLAGVAVRYEQYF. CDR3 in DNA: TGTGCCAGCAGCTTAGCGGGAGTGGCAGTGCGCTACGAGCAGTACTTC.

As concerns this clone: At one boundary the junction diverges from the germline segment, which might be a read error. The rearrangement uses TRBV7-2 and TRBJ2-7; D could derive from TRBD1 or TRBD2 (5 bases each). Germline values: CDR1 SGHTA, CDR2 FQGNSA. The CDR3 has 12 amino acids. CDR3 protein: CASSPNRDPRHF. Written as DNA, the CDR3 is TGTGCCAGCAGCCCGAACCGGGACCCCAGGCACTTC.

This clone was detected only once. The rearrangement links TRBV2 to TRBJ2-3, with a weak D call TRBD2 (5 bases). Germline V gives CDR1 SNHLY, CDR2 FYNNEI. This CDR3 region has 15 residues. V was trimmed by 6 bases and J by 1 base, leaving 14 bases between them. The CDR3 coding sequence is TGTGCCAGCAGCGCGGGCCCCGAGGGCACAGATACGCAGTATTTT. Residues: CASSAGPEGTDTQYF.

V and J are TRBV5-1 and TRBJ2-2; 14 bases are shared with TRBD2. V lost 0 bases, J lost 6 bases, and 4 bases stayed unmatched. Germline loops: CDR1 SGHRS, CDR2 YFSETQ. The CDR3 is 17 residues long. The CDR3 DNA is TGCGCCAGCAGCTTGGGGACTAGCGGGAGGATGGCCGGGGAGCTGTTTTTT. Translating it yields CASSLGTSGRMAGELFF.

The chain uses TRBV4-3 and TRBJ2-1; D remains ambiguous. The ends were cut back, 0 bases at V and 5 bases at J, with 11 bases in the middle. Germline V lookup: CDR1 LGHNA, CDR2 YSLEER. This CDR3 is built from 15 residues. The CDR3 sequence: CASSQEAGRNNEQFF. The CDR3, as DNA: TGCGCCAGCAGCCAAGAAGCAGGAAGGAACAATGAGCAGTTCTTC.

The V call is TRBV10-1, the J call TRBJ2-1; D gene ambiguous. Germline CDR1 WNHNN, CDR2 SYGVQD (reference sequence). Between the trimmed V and J ends, which lost 5 bases and 0 bases, there was a span of 14 bases. This CDR3 has 16 residues. In DNA form, the CDR3 reads TGCGCCAGCAGTCTTCAGACTGGTAGCTCCTACAATGAGCAGTTCTTC. Translated, it gives CASSLQTGSSYNEQFF.

The gene calls are TRBV9 and TRBJ1-1; 8 bases are shared with TRBD1. CDR3 size: 15 residues. Germline V lookup: CDR1 SGDLS, CDR2 YYNGEE. The trim removed 1 base at V and 7 bases at J, leaving 9 bases unmatched. The chain's CDR3 is CASSVIPRQGFEAFF. The CDR3, as DNA: TGTGCCAGCAGCGTAATCCCTCGACAGGGGTTTGAAGCTTTCTTT. Together with reference TRBV9 and TRBJ1-1, the CDR3 gives the full variable domain: DSGVTQTPKHLITATGQRVTLRCSPRSGDLSVYWYQQSLDQGLQFLIQYYNGEERAKGNILERFSAQQFPDLHSELNLSSLELGDSALYFCASSVIPRQGFEAFFGQGTRLTVV.

This sequence joins TRBV7-9 and TRBJ2-1; 7 bases agree with TRBD2. The ends lost 5 bases at V and 9 bases at J; junction bases unmatched: 13. The length of the CDR3 is 15 residues. CDR1 and CDR2 (germline): SEHNR, FQNEAQ (reference sequence). The chain's CDR3 is CASSREAGLVGEQFF. In nucleotides, the CDR3 is TGTGCCAGCAGCCGAGAGGCCGGACTAGTTGGTGAGCAGTTCTTC.

The chain uses TRBV19 and TRBJ1-3, with a weak D call TRBD1 (5 bases). From germline, CDR1 is LNHDA and CDR2 SQIVND (reference sequence). This CDR3 region has 14 residues. Trimming cost V 5 bases and J 2 bases, with 10 bases left between them. CDR3 sequence (DNA): TGTGCCAGTAGTTGGGGCGCGACTGGAAACACCATATATTTT. This translates into CASSWGATGNTIYF.

The V and J genes are TRBV5-1 and TRBJ2-5, with 12 positions matching TRBD2. Per germline, CDR1 SGHRS and CDR2 YFSETQ. CDR3 length: 15 residues. The J segment lost 6 bases and the V segment lost 3 bases, leaving 6 bases of the junction unmatched. CDR3 amino acids: CASSSLAGGAQTQYF. CDR3 nucleotide sequence: TGCGCCAGCAGCTCCCTAGCGGGAGGGGCCCAGACCCAGTACTTC.

The CDR3 DNA sequence: TGTGCCTGGGACCCGGGACAGGCGAATGCGGGGACCCAGTACTTC. Protein sequence: CAWDPGQANAGTQYF. This chain connects TRBV30 to TRBJ2-5, with TRBD1 identical over 8 bases. The CDR3 has 15 residues. Germline CDR1 GTSNPN, CDR2 SVGIG (reference sequence). J gave up 7 bases and V 5 bases, and 15 bases lay outside the gene matches.

V is TRBV7-6 and J is TRBJ2-5, with 14 nucleotides matching TRBD2. The V gene's germline CDR1 is SGHVS and CDR2 FNYEAQ. This CDR3 is 15 amino acids long. V shed 1 base and J 10 bases; nucleotides not matched to a gene: 5. The CDR3 loop reads CASSLGRLAGGIQYF. The CDR3 DNA sequence: TGTGCCAGCAGCTTAGGGAGACTAGCGGGAGGGATCCAGTACTTC.

The chain uses TRBV2 and TRBJ2-3; D unresolved. Deletions cut 6 bases from V and 6 bases from J, with 13 bases between. The germline gives CDR1 SNHLY, CDR2 FYNNEI. CDR3 length: 13 residues. CDR3 nucleotides: TGTGCCAGCAGCGGACGTTTCGTTGATACGCAGTATTTT. This translates into CASSGRFVDTQYF.

A single count supports this clone. The chain links TRBV27 to TRBJ2-7, with TRBD2 matching 8 bases. Germline values: CDR1 MNHEY, CDR2 SMNVEV (reference sequence). The CDR3 spans 16 residues. The ends lost 0 bases at V and 3 bases at J; junction bases unmatched: 7. CDR3 in DNA: TGTGCCAGCAGTTTATCTACCAGCGGGAGATTCTACGAGCAGTACTTC. Translation: CASSLSTSGRFYEQYF.

This clone occurred once. The V call is TRBV2, the J call TRBJ1-4, with 8 bases lining up with TRBD1. Per germline, CDR1 SNHLY and CDR2 FYNNEI. J was trimmed by 5 bases and V by 8 bases; bases with no gene match: 7. The CDR3 loop spans 14 amino acids. CDR3 DNA: TGTGCCAGCGCCGACCGGGACAGGAATGAAAAACTGTTTTTT. As protein: CASADRDRNEKLFF.

The chain recombines TRBV6-5 with TRBJ2-4, with TRBD2 matching 14 bases. CDR1 and CDR2 (germline): MNHEY, SVGAGI. V was pared by 6 bases and J by 8 bases, with 3 bases of the junction left unmatched. The CDR3 has 14 residues. The CDR3 sequence is CASSKTSGRDIQYF. The CDR3 coding sequence is TGTGCCAGCAGCAAGACTAGCGGGAGGGACATTCAGTACTTC.

V is TRBV5-1 and J is TRBJ2-7; 7 positions agree with TRBD1. The CDR3 has 13 amino acids. Germline CDR1 and CDR2: SGHRS and YFSETQ. The V gene end was trimmed by 7 bases and the J gene end by 4 bases; junction bases not matched to a gene: 8. In DNA, the CDR3 is TGCGCCAGCGGAGCCGGGACAGAATACGAGCAGTACTTC. Residues: CASGAGTEYEQYF.